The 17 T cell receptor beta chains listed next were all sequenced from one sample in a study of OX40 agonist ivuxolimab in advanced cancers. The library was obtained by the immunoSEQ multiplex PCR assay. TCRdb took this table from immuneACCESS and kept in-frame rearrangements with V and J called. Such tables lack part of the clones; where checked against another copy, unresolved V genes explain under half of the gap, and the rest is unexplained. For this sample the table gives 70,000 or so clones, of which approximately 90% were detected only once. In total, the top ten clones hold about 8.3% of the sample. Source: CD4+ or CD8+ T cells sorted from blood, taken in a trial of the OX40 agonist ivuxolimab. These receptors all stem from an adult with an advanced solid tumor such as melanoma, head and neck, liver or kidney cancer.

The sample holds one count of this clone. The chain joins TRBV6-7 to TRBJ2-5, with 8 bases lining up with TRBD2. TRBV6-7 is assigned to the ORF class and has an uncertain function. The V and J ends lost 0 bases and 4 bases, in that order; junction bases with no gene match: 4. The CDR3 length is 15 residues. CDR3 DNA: TGTGCCAGCAGTTACTCGAACGGGGGGGGAGAGACCCAGTACTTC. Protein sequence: CASSYSNGGGETQYF.

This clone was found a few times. CDR3 coding DNA: TGCGCCAGCAGCCATCCCAGGGGGCGCACTGAAGCTTTCTTT. It yields the protein CASSHPRGRTEAFF. This chain connects TRBV4-1 to TRBJ1-1, with TRBD1 identical over 8 bases. The CDR3 runs 14 residues. Per germline, CDR1 MGHRA and CDR2 YSYEKL. Germline trimming cut 3 bases from V and 4 bases from J; bases unmatched to any gene: 4.

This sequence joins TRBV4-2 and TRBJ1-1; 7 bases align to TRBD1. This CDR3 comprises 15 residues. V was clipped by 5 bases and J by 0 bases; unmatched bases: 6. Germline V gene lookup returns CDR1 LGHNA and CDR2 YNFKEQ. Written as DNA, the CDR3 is TGTGCCAGCAGCTGGGGGACAGACATGAACACTGAAGCTTTCTTT. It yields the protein CASSWGTDMNTEAFF.

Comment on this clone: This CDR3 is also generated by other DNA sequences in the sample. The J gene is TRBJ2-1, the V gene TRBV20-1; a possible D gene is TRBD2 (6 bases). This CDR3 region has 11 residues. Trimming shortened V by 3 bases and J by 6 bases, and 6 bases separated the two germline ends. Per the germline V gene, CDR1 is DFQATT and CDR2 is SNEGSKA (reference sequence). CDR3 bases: TGCAGTGCTAGGGGGGGCAATGAGCAGTTCTTC. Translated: CSARGGNEQFF.

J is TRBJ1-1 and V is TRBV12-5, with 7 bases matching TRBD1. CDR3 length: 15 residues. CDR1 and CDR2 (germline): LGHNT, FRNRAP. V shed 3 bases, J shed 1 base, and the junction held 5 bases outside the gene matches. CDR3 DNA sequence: TGTGCTAGTGGTTTACACAGGGGTTCGAACACTGAAGCTTTCTTT. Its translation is CASGLHRGSNTEAFF.

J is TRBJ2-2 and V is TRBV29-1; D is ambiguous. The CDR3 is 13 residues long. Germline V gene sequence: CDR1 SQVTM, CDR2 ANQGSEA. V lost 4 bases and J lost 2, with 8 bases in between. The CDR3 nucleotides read TGCAGCGTTGGGGCAGAAAACACCGGGGAGCTGTTTTTT. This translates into CSVGAENTGELFF.

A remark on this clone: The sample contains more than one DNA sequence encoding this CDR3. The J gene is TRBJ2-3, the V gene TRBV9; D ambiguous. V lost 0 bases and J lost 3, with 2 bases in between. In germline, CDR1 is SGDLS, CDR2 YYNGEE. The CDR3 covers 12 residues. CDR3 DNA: TGTGCCAGCAGCGTAGGGACAGATACGCAGTATTTT. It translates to CASSVGTDTQYF.

The DNA for the CDR3 is TGTGCCAGCAGCTTAGCCTACAGGGACTCCTACGAGCAGTACTTC. It translates to CASSLAYRDSYEQYF. V and J are TRBV11-2 and TRBJ2-7, with D maybe TRBD1 (6 bases). The V and J ends lost 1 base and 0 bases respectively, with 10 bases between them. This CDR3 region has 15 residues. Germline V lookup: CDR1 SGHAT, CDR2 FQNNGV.

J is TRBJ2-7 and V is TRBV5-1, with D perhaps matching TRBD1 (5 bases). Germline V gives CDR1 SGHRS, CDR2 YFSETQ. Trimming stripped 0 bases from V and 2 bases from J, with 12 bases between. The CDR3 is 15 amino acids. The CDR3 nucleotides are TGCGCCAGCAGCTTGGTCCCGACAGCAACCTACGAGCAGTACTTC. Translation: CASSLVPTATYEQYF.

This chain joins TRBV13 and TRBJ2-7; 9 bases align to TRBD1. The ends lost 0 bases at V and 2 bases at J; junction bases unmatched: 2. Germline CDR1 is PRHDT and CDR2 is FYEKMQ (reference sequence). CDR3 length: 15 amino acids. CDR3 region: CASSLGQGAAYEQYF. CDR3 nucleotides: TGTGCCAGCAGCTTAGGACAGGGGGCGGCCTACGAGCAGTACTTC.

CDR3 in amino acids: CASSLPDRAFYEQYF. In DNA, the CDR3 is TGTGCCAGCAGTTTACCGGACAGGGCCTTCTACGAGCAGTACTTC. The rearrangement joins TRBV27 to TRBJ2-7, with TRBD1 matching 8 bases. The junction had 6 bases not matched to a gene; V was cut back by 2 bases and J by 3 bases. In germline, CDR1 is MNHEY, CDR2 SMNVEV (reference sequence). The length of the CDR3 is 15 residues.

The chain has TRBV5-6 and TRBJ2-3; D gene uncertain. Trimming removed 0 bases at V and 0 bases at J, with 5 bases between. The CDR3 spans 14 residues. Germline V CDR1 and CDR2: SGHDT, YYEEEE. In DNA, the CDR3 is TGTGCCAGCAGCTTGGGATGGAGCACAGATACGCAGTATTTT. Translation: CASSLGWSTDTQYF.

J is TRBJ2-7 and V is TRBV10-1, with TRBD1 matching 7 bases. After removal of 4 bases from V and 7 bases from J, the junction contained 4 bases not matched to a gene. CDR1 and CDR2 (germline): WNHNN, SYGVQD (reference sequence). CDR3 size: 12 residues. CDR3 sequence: CASSATGVEQYF. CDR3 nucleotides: TGCGCCAGCAGTGCAACAGGGGTAGAGCAGTACTTC.

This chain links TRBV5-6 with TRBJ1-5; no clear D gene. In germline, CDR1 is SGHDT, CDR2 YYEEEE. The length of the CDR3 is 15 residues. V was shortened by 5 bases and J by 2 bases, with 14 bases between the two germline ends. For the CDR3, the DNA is TGTGCCAGCAGTTCTGGGATTGTTGGCAATCAGCCCCAGCATTTT. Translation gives CASSSGIVGNQPQHF.

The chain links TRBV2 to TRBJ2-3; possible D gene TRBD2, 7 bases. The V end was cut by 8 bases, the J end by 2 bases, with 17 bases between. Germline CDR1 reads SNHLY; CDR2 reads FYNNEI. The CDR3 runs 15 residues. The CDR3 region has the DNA TGTGCCAGCGGGGGGGCGGGGGCGCTCACAGATACGCAGTATTTT. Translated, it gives CASGGAGALTDTQYF.

CDR3 protein: CSVGLRAGALEQYF. The CDR3, as DNA: TGCAGCGTTGGGCTTAGGGCGGGGGCCTTAGAGCAGTACTTC. The V gene is TRBV29-1, the J gene TRBJ2-7, with D possibly being TRBD2 (7 bases). Trimming pared 4 bases from V and 7 bases from J, leaving 20 bases between. CDR3 length equals 14 residues. Germline CDR1 SQVTM, CDR2 ANQGSEA.

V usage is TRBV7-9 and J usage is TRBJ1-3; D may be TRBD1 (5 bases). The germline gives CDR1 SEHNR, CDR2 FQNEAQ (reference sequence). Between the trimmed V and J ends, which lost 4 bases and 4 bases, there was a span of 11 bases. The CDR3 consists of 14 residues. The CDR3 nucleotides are TGTGCCAGCAGCTCGTGGGACTCCGGAAACACCATATATTTT. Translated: CASSSWDSGNTIYF.